Listed below are T cell receptor beta chains from one sample, sequenced in a study of regulatory T cells in long-lasting Graves disease. MiXCR was run by TCRdb on the multiplex PCR reads, yielding one entry per CDR3 protein. Found here are about 540,000 distinct CDR3 sequences, 13% of them singletons; the top ten hold roughly 9.7%. The same specimen was also included in a second study, on T cells in Graves' hyperthyroidism and ophthalmopathy.

The specimen was peripheral blood mononuclear cells (PBMCs), collected at new diagnosis, from a patient treated with antithyroid drugs. The origin of the receptors is a man aged 25 to 40 with Graves disease. The CDR3 runs from the conserved cysteine through the conserved F or W. The order of the fields is clone size, V gene, J gene, D gene, CDR3 DNA, CDR3 protein. The D gene is left open where the match is weak. Clone size appears in some rows only: once, few, many, or a class for an expanded clone.

clone size: many
V gene: TRBV29-1
J gene: TRBJ2-7
D gene: TRBD1
CDR3 DNA: TGCAGCGTTGGGGGACAGGGGACCTACGAGCAGTACTTC
CDR3 protein: CSVGGQGTYEQYF

clone size: few
V gene: TRBV6-9
J gene: TRBJ2-1
D gene: -
CDR3 DNA: TGTGCCAGCAGTTACTCGAACCCCGCGGTTCCCGGGAATGAGCAGTTCTTC
CDR3 protein: CASSYSNPAVPGNEQFF

clone size: many
V gene: TRBV20-1
J gene: TRBJ2-7
D gene: -
CDR3 DNA: TGCAGTGCCTCTACCCACCGGCGGAGCTCCTACGAGCAGTACTTC
CDR3 protein: CSASTHRRSSYEQYF

clone size: many
V gene: TRBV12-3/TRBV12-4
J gene: TRBJ2-7
D gene: TRBD2
CDR3 DNA: TGTGCCAGCCAGCCCCTGACTAGCGGGAGAAACGAGCAGTACTTC
CDR3 protein: CASQPLTSGRNEQYF

clone size: -
V gene: TRBV29-1
J gene: TRBJ2-3
D gene: -
CDR3 DNA: -
CDR3 protein: CSVAAGSFTDTQCF

clone size: few
V gene: TRBV6-1
J gene: TRBJ2-5
D gene: -
CDR3 DNA: TGTGCCAGCAGTGAAGTTTTCGCGGAGACCCAGTACTTC
CDR3 protein: CASSEVFAETQYF

clone size: many
V gene: TRBV28
J gene: TRBJ2-3
D gene: -
CDR3 DNA: TGTGCCAGCAGTTCTATGGAGGCGGCTAGCACAGATACGCAGTATTTT
CDR3 protein: CASSSMEAASTDTQYF

clone size: -
V gene: TRBV29-1
J gene: TRBJ2-7
D gene: -
CDR3 DNA: TGCAGCGTCCGGGATCGCTTCCACGAGCAGTACTTC
CDR3 protein: CSVRDRFHEQYF

clone size: many
V gene: TRBV5-1
J gene: TRBJ2-3
D gene: TRBD2
CDR3 DNA: TGCGCCAGCAGCGCCGGGACTAGCGGGTTCCCCACAGATACGCAGTATTTT
CDR3 protein: CASSAGTSGFPTDTQYF

clone size: many
V gene: TRBV29-1
J gene: TRBJ2-7
D gene: -
CDR3 DNA: TGCAGCGTTGAAGGTACGGGCTACGAGCAGTACTTC
CDR3 protein: CSVEGTGYEQYF

clone size: -
V gene: TRBV10-3
J gene: TRBJ2-2
D gene: TRBD2
CDR3 DNA: TGTGCCATCAGTGGGGCTAGCGGGAGGGCCGTCGGGGAGCTGTTTTTT
CDR3 protein: CAISGASGRAVGELFF

clone size: many
V gene: TRBV19
J gene: TRBJ1-1
D gene: -
CDR3 DNA: -
CDR3 protein: CASSMGPWQVGAGTEAFF

clone size: many
V gene: TRBV6-1
J gene: TRBJ1-2
D gene: -
CDR3 DNA: TGTGCCAGCAGTGACCTACAGGGAGCCGCCTATGGCTACACCTTC
CDR3 protein: CASSDLQGAAYGYTF

clone size: many
V gene: TRBV24-1
J gene: TRBJ2-3
D gene: TRBD2
CDR3 DNA: TGTGCCACCAGTGATTTCACACTAGCGGGAGTAACAGATACGCAGTATTTT
CDR3 protein: CATSDFTLAGVTDTQYF

clone size: -
V gene: TRBV5-1
J gene: TRBJ1-4
D gene: -
CDR3 DNA: TGCGCCAGCAGCATGTGGGGGCATGGGGCACAGGTTAATGAAAAACTGTTTTTT
CDR3 protein: CASSMWGHGAQVNEKLFF

clone size: few
V gene: TRBV20-1
J gene: TRBJ2-1
D gene: TRBD2
CDR3 DNA: TGCAGTGCTAGAGTCTTTAGCGGGAGGGCCGATGAGCAGTTCTTC
CDR3 protein: CSARVFSGRADEQFF

clone size: many
V gene: TRBV12-3/TRBV12-4
J gene: TRBJ2-3
D gene: -
CDR3 DNA: TGTGCCAGCAGCAGGGAGCGGACAATCACAGATACGCAGTATTTT
CDR3 protein: CASSRERTITDTQYF

clone size: few
V gene: TRBV6-2/TRBV6-3
J gene: TRBJ2-1
D gene: -
CDR3 DNA: TGTGCCAGCACGAGATACAATGAGCAGTTCTTC
CDR3 protein: CASTRYNEQFF

clone size: many
V gene: TRBV28
J gene: TRBJ2-7
D gene: -
CDR3 DNA: TGTGCCAGCAAGGGCTTTTCAGGAATCGAGCAGTACTTC
CDR3 protein: CASKGFSGIEQYF

clone size: many
V gene: TRBV10-3
J gene: TRBJ1-2
D gene: -
CDR3 DNA: TGTGCCATCCAAGGACAGCTTTGGGGCTACACCTTC
CDR3 protein: CAIQGQLWGYTF

clone size: many
V gene: TRBV7-9
J gene: TRBJ1-1
D gene: TRBD1
CDR3 DNA: TGTGCCAGCCTCCAGGGGGACAGGGGTGGGACTGAAGCTGTCTTT
CDR3 protein: CASLQGDRGGTEAVF

clone size: few
V gene: TRBV6-4
J gene: TRBJ2-1
D gene: -
CDR3 DNA: TGTGCCAGCGGAAAGGGGACTGGGGACTACAATGAGCAGTTCTTC
CDR3 protein: CASGKGTGDYNEQFF

clone size: -
V gene: TRBV5-1
J gene: TRBJ1-6
D gene: -
CDR3 DNA: TGCGCCAGCAGCTTGGAAGACCCTAATTCACCCCTCCACTTT
CDR3 protein: CASSLEDPNSPLHF

clone size: many
V gene: TRBV5-1
J gene: TRBJ2-1
D gene: TRBD2
CDR3 DNA: TGCGCCAGCAGCTTCGGATCTAGCGGGAGTGGCGCCTACAATGAGCAGTTCTTC
CDR3 protein: CASSFGSSGSGAYNEQFF

clone size: many
V gene: TRBV5-1
J gene: TRBJ1-1
D gene: -
CDR3 DNA: TGCGCCAGCAGCCCCTGGCAGCAGGGAGGGAACACTGAAGCTTTCTTT
CDR3 protein: CASSPWQQGGNTEAFF

clone size: few
V gene: TRBV6-4
J gene: TRBJ2-3
D gene: TRBD2
CDR3 DNA: TGTGCCAGCAACCCCGGGACTAGCGGGAGGACCAACTCAGATACGCAGTATTTT
CDR3 protein: CASNPGTSGRTNSDTQYF

clone size: many
V gene: TRBV12-3/TRBV12-4
J gene: TRBJ1-1
D gene: -
CDR3 DNA: TGTGCCAGCAGAGCCGACGGTGGCGTAGGACGTGCAGCTTTCTTT
CDR3 protein: CASRADGGVGRAAFF

clone size: many
V gene: TRBV7-2
J gene: TRBJ2-1
D gene: TRBD2
CDR3 DNA: TGTGCCAGCAGCTTACGACTAGCGGGTCCCCCAAACGCCATTGAGCAGTTCTTC
CDR3 protein: CASSLRLAGPPNAIEQFF